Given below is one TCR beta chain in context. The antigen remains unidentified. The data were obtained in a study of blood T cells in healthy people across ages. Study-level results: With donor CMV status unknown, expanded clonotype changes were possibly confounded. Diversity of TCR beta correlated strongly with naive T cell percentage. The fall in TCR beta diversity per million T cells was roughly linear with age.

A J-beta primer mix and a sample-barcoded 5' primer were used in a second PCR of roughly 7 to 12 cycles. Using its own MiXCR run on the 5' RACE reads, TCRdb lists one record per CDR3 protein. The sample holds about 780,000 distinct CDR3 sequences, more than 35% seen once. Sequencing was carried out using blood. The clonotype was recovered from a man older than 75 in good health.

The CDR3: CASSPEGQGAKNEQYF. CDR3 DNA: TGTGCCAGCAGCCCTGAGGGACAGGGGGCGAAGAATGAGCAGTACTTC. The genes are TRBV9 and TRBJ2-5, with 12 positions matching TRBD1. Unmatched junction bases numbered 15, after V lost 4 bases and J lost 11 bases. There are 16 residues in the CDR3. Germline V gene data show CDR1 as SGDLS and CDR2 as YYNGEE.